This TCR beta chain was documented in a study of cytomegalovirus exposure and HLA in healthy donors. The ends lost 5 bases at V and 4 bases at J; junction bases unmatched: 4. This CDR3 contains 14 residues. Germline loops: CDR1 PRHDT, CDR2 FYEKMQ (reference sequence). Clones were read by immunoSEQ multiplex PCR, and TCRdb kept only the in-frame ones, dropping some. This table holds some 150,000 clones, approximately 86% found once. The sample was PBMCs. This chain connects TRBV13 to TRBJ2-2, with TRBD2 identical over 7 bases. The source of this sequence is a man between 18 and 35 years old in good health and CMV-seropositive. This CDR3 reads CASSAGLPTGELFF. The CDR3 nucleotides read TGTGCCAGCAGCGCGGGACTACCCACCGGGGAGCTGTTTTTT.